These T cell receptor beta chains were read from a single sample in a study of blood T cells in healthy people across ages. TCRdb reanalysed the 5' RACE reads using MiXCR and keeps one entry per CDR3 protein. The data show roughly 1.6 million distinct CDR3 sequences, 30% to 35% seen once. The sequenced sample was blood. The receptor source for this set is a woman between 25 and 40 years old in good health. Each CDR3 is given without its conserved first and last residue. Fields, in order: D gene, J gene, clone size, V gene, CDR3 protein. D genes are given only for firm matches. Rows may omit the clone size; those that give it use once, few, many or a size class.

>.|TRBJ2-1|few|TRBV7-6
ASSHGGNSYNEQF
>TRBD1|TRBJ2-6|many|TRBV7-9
ASSPNTGAKGANVLT
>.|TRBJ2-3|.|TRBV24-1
ATSCSPPVCITDTQY
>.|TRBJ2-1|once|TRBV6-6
ASRGGPFNEQF
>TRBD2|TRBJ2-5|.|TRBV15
ATSRDPGLAQETQY
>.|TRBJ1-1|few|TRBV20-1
SAIGGASARNTEAF
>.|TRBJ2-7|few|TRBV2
ASSAQSTYEQY
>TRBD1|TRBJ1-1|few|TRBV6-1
ASSEALTGPKGNTEAF
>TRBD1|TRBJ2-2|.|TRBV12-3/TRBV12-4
ASQTGWATGELF
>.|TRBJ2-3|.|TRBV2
ASKEFTSTDTQY